One sample yielded the 10 T cell receptor beta chains listed below, sequenced in a study of cytomegalovirus exposure and HLA in healthy donors. Primers for the PCR totalled 60 Vbeta and 13 Jbeta. Assay used: immunoSEQ multiplex PCR; TCRdb lists only in-frame clones, some missing. The data show about 130,000 clones, around 8.5% seen once. Material: PBMCs. These receptors came from a man aged 40-49 years in good health and CMV-seronegative.

CDR3 nucleotides: TGTGCAAGTCGCAGTTCCGGGGTAGCCAAAAACATTCAGTACTTC. As protein: CASRSSGVAKNIQYF. This chain connects TRBV12-2 to TRBJ2-4; no check of the table's D call, TRBD2, against the DNA was made. TRBV12-2 is classified as a pseudogene. CDR3 size: 15 residues.

This chain links TRBV19 with TRBJ1-5, with D unresolved. The CDR3 totals 15 residues. Germline CDR1 reads LNHDA; CDR2 reads SQIVND (reference sequence). V lost 0 bases and J lost 1, with 7 bases in between. The CDR3 loop reads CASSIEPSSNQPQHF. The DNA of the CDR3 is TGTGCCAGTAGTATAGAACCGAGCAGCAATCAGCCCCAGCATTTT.

The chain couples TRBV11-3 to TRBJ2-7; possible D gene TRBD2, 5 bases. The CDR3 has 17 residues. Trimming shortened V by 3 bases and J by 1 base, and 19 bases separated the two germline ends. From germline, CDR1 is SGHNT and CDR2 YENEEA. CDR3 bases: TGTGCCAGCAGCTTTGGGGAGAACGGCGAATTATCCTACGAGCAGTACTTC. Translating it yields CASSFGENGELSYEQYF. Full variable domain (rest looked up from reference TRBV11-3 and TRBJ2-7): EAGVVQSPRYKIIEKKQPVAFWCNPISGHNTLYWYLQNLGQGPELLIRYENEEAVDDSQLPKDRFSAERLKGVDSTLKIQPAELGDSAVYLCASSFGENGELSYEQYFGPGTRLTVT.

This clone occurred a few times. J is TRBJ1-2 and V is TRBV11-2, with TRBD1 matching over 7 bases. Per germline, CDR1 SGHAT and CDR2 FQNNGV. This CDR3 has 12 residues. J was trimmed by 8 bases and V by 3 bases; bases with no gene match: 3. CDR3 sequence: CASSLRGRGYTF. The CDR3 DNA follows: TGTGCCAGCAGCTTGAGGGGGCGCGGCTACACCTTC.

This rearrangement joins TRBV6-5 to TRBJ1-1; TRBD1 is a possible D gene (5 bases). This CDR3 has 13 amino acids. The V and J ends lost 6 bases and 1 base respectively, with 9 bases between them. Germline values: CDR1 MNHEY, CDR2 SVGAGI. CDR3: CASRGTGNTEAFF. The CDR3 DNA follows: TGTGCCAGCAGAGGCACAGGGAACACTGAAGCTTTCTTT.

This clone was picked up a small number of times. This chain uses TRBV5-1 with TRBJ2-3, with TRBD2 matching 13 bases. The CDR3 totals 18 residues. CDR1 SGHRS and CDR2 YFSETQ come from the germline V gene. The ends lost 4 bases at V and 0 bases at J; junction bases unmatched: 8. This CDR3 is CASSMGLAGSSSTDTQYF. The CDR3 region has the DNA TGCGCCAGCAGCATGGGACTAGCGGGGTCCTCTAGCACAGATACGCAGTATTTT.

There are a few counts of this clone. The chain carries TRBV15 and TRBJ2-1, with 10 nucleotides matching TRBD2. Trimming removed 5 bases from V and 0 bases from J; junction bases left unmatched: 13. This CDR3 spans 19 amino acids. Germline lookup yields CDR1 LNHNV and CDR2 YYDKDF (reference sequence). The CDR3 DNA reads as TGTGCCACCAGCCGGGTACCCCGGACTAGCGGAGACTCCTACAATGAGCAGTTCTTC. Protein: CATSRVPRTSGDSYNEQFF. The variable domain in full, completed from reference TRBV15 and TRBJ2-1, reads DAMVIQNPRYQVTQFGKPVTLSCSQTLNHNVMYWYQQKSSQAPKLLFHYYDKDFNNEADTPDNFQSRRPNTSFCFLDIRSPGLGDTAMYLCATSRVPRTSGDSYNEQFFGPGTRLTVL.

The V gene is TRBV15, the J gene TRBJ1-4, with D possibly matching TRBD1 (6 bases). Germline-derived CDR1 and CDR2 are LNHNV and YYDKDF (reference sequence). V lost 1 base to trimming and J lost 5 bases, with 11 bases between them. The CDR3 is 15 amino acids. The CDR3 coding sequence is TGTGCCACCAGCAGAGCCAGGGGATTGAATGAAAAACTGTTTTTT. It translates to CATSRARGLNEKLFF.

V usage is TRBV14 and J usage is TRBJ1-3; a possible D gene is TRBD1 (5 bases). The CDR3 sequence is 14 residues long. Germline CDR1 and CDR2: SGHDN and FVKESK. V shed 6 bases and J shed 0 bases, with 9 bases lying between them. CDR3 protein: CASRPTGSGNTIYF. In DNA, the CDR3 is TGTGCCAGCAGGCCCACAGGCTCTGGAAACACCATATATTTT.

This clone was observed a handful of times. The gene calls are TRBV7-9 and TRBJ2-3; possibly TRBD1 for D (6 bases). CDR3 length: 14 amino acids. Trimming took 2 bases from V and 5 from J, leaving 11 bases between them. In germline, CDR1 is SEHNR, CDR2 FQNEAQ (reference sequence). The CDR3 sequence is CASSLQGLGDTQYF. The CDR3 region has the DNA TGTGCCAGCAGCTTACAGGGGTTGGGAGATACGCAGTATTTT.